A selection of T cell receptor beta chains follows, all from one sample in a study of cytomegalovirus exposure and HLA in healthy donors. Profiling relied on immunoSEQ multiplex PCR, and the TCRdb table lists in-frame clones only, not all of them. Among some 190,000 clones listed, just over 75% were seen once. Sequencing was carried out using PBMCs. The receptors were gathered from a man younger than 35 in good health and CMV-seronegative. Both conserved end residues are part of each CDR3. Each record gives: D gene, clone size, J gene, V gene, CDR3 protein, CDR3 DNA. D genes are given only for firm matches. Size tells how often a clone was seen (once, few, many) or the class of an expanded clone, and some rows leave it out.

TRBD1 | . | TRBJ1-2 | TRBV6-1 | CASSQGTGDLYGYTF | TGTGCCAGCAGTCAAGGGACAGGGGACCTCTATGGCTACACCTTC
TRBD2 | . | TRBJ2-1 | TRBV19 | CASSKVVGLANNEQFF | TGTGCCAGTAGTAAGGTCGTGGGACTAGCTAACAATGAGCAGTTCTTC
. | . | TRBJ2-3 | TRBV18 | CASSLGASTDTQYF | TGTGCCAGCTCACTGGGGGCGAGCACAGATACGCAGTATTTT
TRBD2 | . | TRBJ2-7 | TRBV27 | CASSLSSGPYEQYF | TGTGCCAGCTCCCTCTCTAGCGGCCCCTACGAGCAGTACTTC
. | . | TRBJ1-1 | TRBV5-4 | CASSPGGGGAFF | TGTGCCAGCAGCCCGGGAGGGGGAGGAGCTTTCTTT
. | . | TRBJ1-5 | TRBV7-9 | CATSTAPYQPQHF | TGTGCCACCTCGACAGCGCCATATCAGCCCCAGCATTTT
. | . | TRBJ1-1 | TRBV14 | CASSQVLRGEAFF | TGTGCCAGCAGCCAAGTGCTGCGGGGTGAAGCTTTCTTT
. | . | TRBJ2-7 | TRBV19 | CASSIGTGLAYEQYF | TGTGCCAGTAGTATCGGAACAGGTCTTGCCTACGAGCAGTACTTC
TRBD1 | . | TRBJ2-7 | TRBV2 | CASRLESLLLGQGAESYEQYF | TGTGCCAGCAGGCTAGAGTCCCTCCTCTTGGGACAGGGCGCCGAATCCTACGAGCAGTACTTC
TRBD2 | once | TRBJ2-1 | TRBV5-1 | CASSPSERGGNEQFF | TGCGCCAGCAGTCCCTCGGAGCGGGGGGGAAATGAGCAGTTCTTC
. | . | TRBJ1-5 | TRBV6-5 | CASSYSEGMEQPQHF | TGTGCCAGCAGTTACTCAGAGGGAATGGAACAGCCCCAGCATTTT
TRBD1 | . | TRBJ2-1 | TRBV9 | CASSVRLDRASSYNEQFF | TGTGCCAGCAGCGTAAGACTCGACAGGGCCAGTTCCTACAATGAGCAGTTCTTC
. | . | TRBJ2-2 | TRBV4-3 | CASSQDPVYTGELFF | TGCGCCAGCAGCCAAGATCCAGTTTACACCGGGGAGCTGTTTTTT
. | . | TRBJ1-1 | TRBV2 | CASSITRGAFF | TGTGCCAGCAGTATAACGAGGGGGGCTTTCTTT
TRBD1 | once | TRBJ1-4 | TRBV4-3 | CASSQWDRENELFF | TGCGCCAGCAGCCAATGGGACAGGGAAAATGAACTGTTTTTT
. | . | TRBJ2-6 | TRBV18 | CASSPRVAGANVLTF | TGTGCCAGCTCACCCCGAGTAGCTGGGGCCAACGTCCTGACTTTC
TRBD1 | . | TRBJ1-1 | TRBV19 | CASSSTGENTEAFF | TGTGCCAGTAGTTCGACAGGGGAGAACACTGAAGCTTTCTTT
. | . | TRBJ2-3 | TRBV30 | CARGGDTQYF | TGTGCCCGAGGAGGGGATACGCAGTATTTT
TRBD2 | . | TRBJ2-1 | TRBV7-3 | CASSLIGLGLRGNEQFF | TGTGCCAGCAGCTTAATCGGACTAGGCTTAAGGGGAAATGAGCAGTTCTTC
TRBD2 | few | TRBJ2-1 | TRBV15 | CATTVDSGAINEQFF | TGTGCCACTACCGTTGATAGCGGGGCGATAAATGAGCAGTTCTTC
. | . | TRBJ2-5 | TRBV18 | CASSLSAGIQYF | TGTGCCAGCTCACTCAGCGCGGGGATCCAGTACTTC
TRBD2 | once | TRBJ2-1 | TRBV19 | CASSPGLADNEQFF | TGTGCCAGTAGTCCGGGACTAGCGGACAATGAGCAGTTCTTC
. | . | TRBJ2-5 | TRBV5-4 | CASSSTLDGGETQYF | TGTGCCAGCAGCTCTACGTTAGACGGAGGAGAGACCCAGTACTTC
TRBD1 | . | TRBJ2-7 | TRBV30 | CAWSRGTAMVEQYF | TGTGCCTGGAGTAGGGGGACAGCCATGGTCGAGCAGTACTTC
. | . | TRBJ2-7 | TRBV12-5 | CASGSWDFSYEQYF | TGTGCTAGTGGTTCCTGGGACTTCTCCTACGAGCAGTACTTC
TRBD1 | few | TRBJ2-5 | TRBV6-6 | CASRPGQGSVETQYF | TGTGCCAGCAGGCCAGGACAGGGGTCGGTAGAGACCCAGTACTTC
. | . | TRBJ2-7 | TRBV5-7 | CASSFVTYEQYF | TGTGCCAGCAGCTTTGTAACTTACGAGCAGTACTTC
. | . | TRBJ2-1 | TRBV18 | CASSPSGRGNEQFF | TGTGCCAGCTCACCGTCAGGGAGGGGGAATGAGCAGTTCTTC
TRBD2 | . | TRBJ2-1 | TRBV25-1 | CASSAIAGGFRGEQFF | TGTGCCAGCAGTGCGATAGCGGGAGGGTTTCGGGGTGAGCAGTTCTTC
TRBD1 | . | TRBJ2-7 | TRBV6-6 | CASSPWGQGGYEQYF | TGTGCCAGCAGTCCCTGGGGACAGGGAGGCTACGAGCAGTACTTC
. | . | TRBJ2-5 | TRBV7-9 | CASSLGQIKQETQYF | TGTGCCAGCAGCCTTGGACAGATAAAACAAGAGACCCAGTACTTC
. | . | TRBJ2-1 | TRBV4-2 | CASSPLGGVLNEQFF | TGTGCCAGCAGTCCTCTGGGCGGGGTTCTCAATGAGCAGTTCTTC
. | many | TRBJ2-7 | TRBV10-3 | CAISESVYEQYF | TGTGCCATCAGTGAGTCCGTCTACGAGCAGTACTTC
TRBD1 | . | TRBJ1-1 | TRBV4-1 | CASSQVGQGNTEAFF | TGCGCCAGCAGCCAAGTGGGACAGGGGAACACTGAAGCTTTCTTT
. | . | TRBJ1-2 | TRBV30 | CAWSRDGYTF | TGTGCCTGGAGCAGGGATGGCTACACCTTC
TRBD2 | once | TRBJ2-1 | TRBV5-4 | CASSPGTSSYNEQFF | TGTGCCAGCAGTCCAGGGACTAGCTCCTACAATGAGCAGTTCTTC
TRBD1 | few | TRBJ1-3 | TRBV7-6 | CASSLWDRTSGNTIYF | TGTGCCAGCAGCTTATGGGACAGGACCTCTGGAAACACCATATATTTT
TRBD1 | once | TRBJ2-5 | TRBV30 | CAWSGRDRGKETQYF | TGTGCCTGGAGTGGCCGGGACAGGGGAAAAGAGACCCAGTACTTC
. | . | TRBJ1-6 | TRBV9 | CASSSPGGGNRAPLHF | TGTGCCAGCAGCTCCCCCGGGGGGGGGAATCGGGCACCCCTCCACTTT
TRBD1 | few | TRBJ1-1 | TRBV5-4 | CASSGDRGLSGLGEAFF | TGTGCCAGCAGCGGGGACAGGGGGCTATCTGGGTTAGGTGAAGCTTTCTTT
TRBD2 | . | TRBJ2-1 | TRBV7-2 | CASSLGTRGEGQFF | TGTGCCAGCAGCCTTGGGACTAGAGGGGAGGGGCAGTTCTTC
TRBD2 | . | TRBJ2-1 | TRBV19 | CASSIFGRLAGVSEQFF | TGTGCCAGTAGTATATTTGGGCGACTAGCGGGAGTGTCTGAGCAGTTCTTC
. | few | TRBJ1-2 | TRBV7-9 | CASSLGGGVDYGYTF | TGTGCCAGCAGCTTAGGCGGGGGGGTTGACTATGGCTACACCTTC